The clone carrying this T cell receptor (beta chain) was recorded at least ten times. Its antigen is still unknown. The sample is drawn from a study of identical twins. Study results and caveats: Out-of-frame alpha sequences common to twins exhibited an excess of low generation probability. Diverse VJ usage suggested most zero-insertion clonotypes were not invariant T cells. Abundant cord blood beta clonotypes carried fewer insertions; memory repertoires showed none.

This CDR3 comprises 15 residues. Per germline, CDR1 KGHDR and CDR2 SFDVKD. V shed 3 bases and J shed 0 bases, with 8 bases lying between them. Each cDNA held unique molecular identifiers, and template switching gave it a universal primer site. TCRdb itself ran the 5' RACE reads through MiXCR, one entry per CDR3 protein. The profile shows hundreds of thousands of distinct CDR3 sequences, roughly 6% of them singletons. The sequence was obtained from a man aged 18 to 29 in good health. The sequenced sample was naive T cells sorted from blood. The genes are TRBV24-1 and TRBJ2-1; TRBD2 might be the D (6 bases). CDR3 in DNA: TGTGCCACCAGTGATAGGAGGGACTCCTACAATGAGCAGTTCTTC. It specifies CATSDRRDSYNEQFF.